This T cell receptor beta chain originates from a study of blood T cell repertoires in COVID-19. Study-level information: From T cells, B-cell-depleted T cells, or PBMCs came the material, which was cDNA or gDNA.

The CDR3 runs 14 residues. J gave up 8 bases and V 4 bases, and 10 bases lay outside the gene matches. The germline gives CDR1 SGHRS, CDR2 YFSETQ. Repertoires were generated with immunoSEQ multiplex PCR, while TCRdb's copy carries only in-frame clones and drops some. Of some 76,000 clones listed, just over 90% were seen once; the top ten hold less than 6.5%. This clonotype originated in a woman between 18 and 29 years old with acute or convalescent COVID-19. V is TRBV5-1 and J is TRBJ1-2; 8 positions agree with TRBD1. Material for sequencing was peripheral blood. CDR3 DNA: TGCGCCAGCAGCGCATCCAGGACAGGGTACGGCTACACCTTC. This gives the protein CASSASRTGYGYTF.